The rows below give T cell receptor beta chains drawn from one sample of a study of cytomegalovirus exposure and HLA in healthy donors. Assay: immunoSEQ multiplex PCR; the TCRdb copy retains only in-frame clones and omits some. Of 100,000 to 150,000 clones listed, around 83% are singletons. The sequencing input was PBMCs. The receptors derive from a man over 45 in good health and CMV-seronegative. CDR3s include the opening cysteine and the closing phenylalanine or tryptophan. The order of the fields is J gene, V gene, CDR3 protein.

TRBJ2-5 | TRBV9 | CASSSMGTGAQETQYF
TRBJ2-1 | TRBV5-4 | CASGETGSSFYNEQFF
TRBJ1-2 | TRBV19 | CASSFGQYGYTF
TRBJ1-6 | TRBV6-1 | CASSEISTLHF
TRBJ1-2 | TRBV30 | CAWSLQGVYGYTF
TRBJ2-7 | TRBV11-2 | CASSWGQVGYEQYF
TRBJ2-1 | TRBV19 | CASSMWGTQDEQFF
TRBJ1-2 | TRBV30 | CAWERRGPGYTF
TRBJ1-2 | TRBV5-4 | CASSLAMEGLHGYTF
TRBJ1-3 | TRBV19 | CASSMMRGNTIYF
TRBJ1-2 | TRBV29-1 | CSVRGGDGYTF
TRBJ1-1 | TRBV6-1 | CASSELEAFF
TRBJ1-2 | TRBV29-1 | CSVEGGIYGYTF
TRBJ1-5 | TRBV30 | CAWSVGQNNQPQHF
TRBJ1-4 | TRBV2 | CASRRGWATNEKLFF
TRBJ2-7 | TRBV19 | CASSMGPNSLYEQYF
NA | TRBV9 | CASSAGTGGYEQYF
TRBJ2-6 | TRBV19 | CATENDRGHGSGANVLTF
TRBJ1-2 | TRBV6-1 | CATSLYGYTF